The present entry profiles one T cell receptor (beta chain) with its context. Its antigen remains unidentified. Trimming took 7 bases from V and 2 from J; bases not matched to a gene: 4. The CDR3 has 14 residues. Per germline, CDR1 SQVTM and CDR2 ANQGSEA. The data originate from a study of CD8 T cells in Susac syndrome. 0.5 to 1 ug RNA was reverse transcribed with random hexamers. Amplification of TCR beta CDR3 spanned 54 Vbeta and 13 Jbeta via immunoSEQ multiplex PCR. TCRdb re-analysed the immunoSEQ multiplex PCR reads in MiXCR, keeping a single row per CDR3 protein. The sample has approximately 270,000 distinct CDR3 sequences, roughly 95% seen once; the top ten hold about 0.071%. TCR beta from blood CD8+ and CD4+ T cells was sequenced. Purification of the CD8+ and CD4+ T cells relied on negative isolation, and TEMRA cells underwent FACS enrichment. Study-level points and caveats: The study conceded that relatively few individuals underwent its TCR sequencing and HLA analysis.

This TCR was recovered from a human donor with multiple sclerosis. The V gene is TRBV29-1, the J gene TRBJ2-2; 10 nucleotides align to TRBD1. Sequencing used CD4+ T cells from PBMCs. CDR3 loop: CSAGDRGNTGELFF. Written as DNA, the CDR3 is TGCAGCGCTGGGGACAGGGGAAACACCGGGGAGCTGTTTTTT.